The 28 T cell receptor beta chains below were found in one sample sequenced in a study of regulatory T cells in long-lasting Graves disease. Arm-PCR of CDR3 regions and iRepertoire HTBI primers were used to build TCR beta libraries. A single record per CDR3 protein comes from TCRdb applying MiXCR to the multiplex PCR reads. The table lists about 470,000 distinct CDR3 sequences, 20% to 25% of them singletons. Described time point: persistent/refractory GD, antithyroid drugs over 5 years with positive TRAb. Following extraction of RNA from PBMCs, that RNA was used to make the TCR library. This specimen consisted of peripheral blood mononuclear cells (PBMCs), obtained when the disease was refractory, from a patient treated with antithyroid drugs. These receptors were obtained from a female donor with Graves disease.

The V call is TRBV3-1, the J call TRBJ2-1; D ambiguous. The germline gives CDR1 LGHDT, CDR2 YNNKEL (reference sequence). Trimming shortened V by 0 bases and J by 7 bases, and 7 bases separated the two germline ends. CDR3 length: 13 residues. CDR3: CASSQDQLNEQFF. In nucleotides, the CDR3 is TGTGCCAGCAGCCAAGATCAACTAAATGAGCAGTTCTTC.

A word on this clonotype: A read error may produce the germline difference seen at one junction end. CDR3 residues: CAQRENTGGLFF. CDR3 DNA sequence: TGTGCCCAGCGGGAAAACACCGGGGGGCTGTTTTTT. The chain carries TRBV6-1 and TRBJ2-2; TRBD2 matches 7 bases. Germline CDR1 reads MNHNS; CDR2 reads SASEGT. This CDR3 comprises 12 residues.

As concerns this clonotype: This likely stems from a read error, as it lies one base from a far larger clone. The rearrangement links TRBV28 to TRBJ2-5; 7 nucleotides align to TRBD2. The CDR3 loop spans 16 amino acids. The germline gives CDR1 MDHEN, CDR2 SYDVKM. The CDR3, as DNA: TGTGCCAGCAGGCCCTACACTAGCGATAGGGGTGAGAACCAGTACTTC. This codes for CASRPYTSDRGENQYF.

The chain is built from TRBV28 and TRBJ2-3; tentative D call: TRBD2 (6 bases). The germline gives CDR1 MDHEN, CDR2 SYDVKM. Between the trimmed V and J ends, which lost 6 bases and 8 bases, there was a span of 15 bases. CDR3 size: 13 residues. The CDR3 is CASRKVGEVTQYF. The CDR3 DNA reads TGTGCCAGCAGAAAAGTCGGGGAGGTTACGCAGTATTTT.

This clonotype was observed at least ten times. The gene calls are TRBV6-1 and TRBJ2-7; D remains ambiguous. The germline V gene encodes CDR1 MNHNS and CDR2 SASEGT. The V gene lost 3 bases and the J gene lost 0 bases, with 15 bases spanning the gap. The CDR3 totals 16 residues. The CDR3, as DNA: TGTGCCAGCAGTGAGCTGGTTGGCCGGAGCTCCTACGAGCAGTACTTC. It codes for CASSELVGRSSYEQYF.

This clonotype was found a few times. The CDR3 protein is CASSEGVVGGRTGELFF. The CDR3, as DNA: TGTGCCAGCAGCGAAGGGGTAGTAGGGGGCCGCACCGGGGAGCTGTTTTTT. This chain uses TRBV11-2 with TRBJ2-2; TRBD1 matches at 7 bases. V lost 5 bases and J lost 4; bases outside the gene matches: 13. Per the germline V gene, CDR1 is SGHAT and CDR2 is FQNNGV. There are 17 residues in the CDR3.

This clonotype showed up just a few times. The chain links TRBV6-2 or TRBV6-3 to TRBJ1-6, with 7 bases identical to TRBD1. This CDR3 has 18 residues. Germline CDR1 reads MNHEY; CDR2 reads SVGEGT. With 0 bases clipped from V and 3 bases from J, the junction kept 8 bases outside the gene matches. This CDR3 reads CASSYSFRDRDYNSPLHF. Written as DNA, the CDR3 is TGTGCCAGCAGTTACTCGTTTCGGGACAGAGACTATAATTCACCCCTCCACTTT.

This sequence joins TRBV28 and TRBJ2-1; D remains unclear. The V gene lost 5 bases and the J gene lost 8 bases, with 7 bases spanning the gap. This CDR3 contains 11 residues. CDR1 and CDR2 (germline): MDHEN, SYDVKM. The CDR3 bases are TGTGCCAGCAGTCCCGCTCATGAGCAGTTCTTC. Protein product: CASSPAHEQFF.

The V and J genes are TRBV20-1 and TRBJ2-7; D gene uncertain. The germline V and J ends were trimmed by 6 bases and 6 bases, with 12 bases remaining between them. This CDR3 region has 11 residues. Germline lookup yields CDR1 DFQATT and CDR2 SNEGSKA (reference sequence). The chain's CDR3 is CSAFWAREQYF. The CDR3 DNA reads TGCAGTGCATTTTGGGCGCGCGAGCAGTACTTC.

This clonotype showed up many times. The V call is TRBV6-1, the J call TRBJ1-4; D might be TRBD1 (5 bases). The CDR3 is 16 residues long. Between the trimmed V and J ends, which lost 5 bases and 0 bases, there was a span of 13 bases. Germline assignment: CDR1 MNHNS and CDR2 SASEGT. In nucleotides, the CDR3 is TGTGCCAGCAGTCGCCCCCGGACAACAACTAATGAAAAACTGTTTTTT. This translates into CASSRPRTTTNEKLFF.

This clonotype was recorded at least ten times. The chain links TRBV6-5 to TRBJ1-1, with TRBD1 as a possible D gene (5 bases). V lost 2 bases to trimming and J lost 7 bases, with 11 bases between them. The germline gives CDR1 MNHEY, CDR2 SVGAGI. The CDR3 loop spans 13 amino acids. CDR3 amino acids: CASSYAPGIEAFF. CDR3 DNA: TGTGCCAGCAGTTACGCCCCAGGGATTGAAGCTTTCTTT.

The sample holds many counts of this clonotype. The chain recombines TRBV6-5 with TRBJ2-2; D gene unclear. Germline assignment: CDR1 MNHEY and CDR2 SVGAGI. V was shortened by 4 bases and J by 0 bases, with 12 bases between the two germline ends. The CDR3 consists of 16 residues. The CDR3 region has the DNA TGTGCCAGCAGTTCCCGGCGCGGTGCGAACACCGGGGAGCTGTTTTTT. Translating it yields CASSSRRGANTGELFF.

This clonotype was found many times. CDR3 nucleotide sequence: TGTGCCAGCAGCTTAGAGACTGAGGGGGCCAATGAAAAACTGTTTTTT. The encoded protein is CASSLETEGANEKLFF. The rearrangement links TRBV7-6 to TRBJ1-4; 7 bases agree with TRBD1. CDR1 is SGHVS, CDR2 FNYEAQ, per germline. The V and J ends lost 1 base and 5 bases, in that order; junction bases with no gene match: 7. The CDR3 has 16 residues.

At least ten counts were recorded for this clonotype. The gene calls are TRBV7-3 and TRBJ2-5; D unresolved. Germline values: CDR1 SGHTA, CDR2 FQGTGA. The V end was cut by 3 bases, the J end by 1 base, with 9 bases between. The CDR3 loop spans 14 amino acids. In nucleotides, the CDR3 is TGTGCCAGCAGCTTCCCCAGTTTCCAAGAGACCCAGTACTTC. It codes for CASSFPSFQETQYF.

This clonotype came up a few times. V usage is TRBV19 and J usage is TRBJ2-2, with D uncertain. Germline CDR1 and CDR2: LNHDA and SQIVND (reference sequence). The V end lost 5 bases, the J end lost 4 bases, and 17 bases lay between the germline ends. This CDR3 is built from 16 residues. CDR3 region: CASSPTASSFTGELFF. DNA of the CDR3: TGTGCCAGTAGTCCGACCGCAAGCTCGTTCACCGGGGAGCTGTTTTTT.

To note about this clonotype: Only one base separates this from a far larger clonotype, so it likely reflects a read error. V usage is TRBV11-2 and J usage is TRBJ2-7, with D perhaps given as TRBD1 or TRBD2 (5 bases each). The CDR3 is 14 amino acids. Per germline, CDR1 SGHAT and CDR2 FQNNGV. For the CDR3, the DNA is TGTGCCAGCAGTGCGACCGGGACCTCCTACGAGCAGTGCTTC. This encodes CASSATGTSYEQCF.

This clonotype was observed a handful of times. This chain uses TRBV5-8 with TRBJ1-2, with TRBD1 identical over 9 bases. The CDR3 consists of 14 residues. V lost 0 bases, J lost 5 bases, and 2 bases stayed unmatched. Germline CDR1 and CDR2: SGHTS and YDEGEE. The CDR3 loop reads CASSLGGQGYGYTF. The CDR3 DNA follows: TGTGCCAGCAGCTTGGGGGGACAGGGATATGGCTACACCTTC.

This clonotype was counted only a few times. The chain uses TRBV20-1 and TRBJ2-7; possibly TRBD1 or TRBD2 for D (7 bases each). Between the trimmed V and J ends, which lost 6 bases and 7 bases, there was a span of 28 bases. CDR1 DFQATT and CDR2 SNEGSKA come from the germline V gene (reference sequence). CDR3 size: 16 residues. As DNA, the CDR3 is TGCAGTGCCCATTTCAAGGGGGCTAGCGGAGGGAGGGAGCAGTACTTC. Protein sequence: CSAHFKGASGGREQYF.

In its sample, this clonotype was seen many times. This chain uses TRBV20-1 with TRBJ1-1, with D tentatively TRBD1 (5 bases). In germline, CDR1 is DFQATT, CDR2 SNEGSKA (reference sequence). Trimming left V 3 bases short and J 5 bases short, with 16 bases between. The CDR3 consists of 14 residues. The DNA for the CDR3 is TGCAGTGCTAGTGTAACATCTGGGGGAACTGAAGCTTTCTTT. It is translated as CSASVTSGGTEAFF.

This clonotype was counted at least ten times. The rearrangement joins TRBV25-1 to TRBJ1-1; TRBD1 aligns across 7 bases. The CDR3 loop spans 14 amino acids. Germline values: CDR1 MGHDK, CDR2 SYGVNS. The V segment lost 5 bases and the J segment 3 bases; nucleotides outside the gene matches: 6. The CDR3 nucleotides are TGTGCCAGCAGTAGACAGGGTGGAGACACTGAAGCTTTCTTT. The encoded protein is CASSRQGGDTEAFF.

To note about this clonotype: This may come from a read error, since a much larger clone is one base off. This chain joins TRBV28 and TRBJ2-7; TRBD1 agrees at 10 bases. V dropped 5 bases and J dropped 2; count of bases not matched to a gene: 12. This CDR3 spans 17 amino acids. The germline V gene encodes CDR1 MDHEN and CDR2 SYDVKM. In DNA, the CDR3 is TGTGCCAGCAGTCAACGGCCCCCCGGACAGGGGGCCTACGAGCAGTACTTC. Translation: CASSQRPPGQGAYEQYF.

This clonotype appeared a few times. Germline is not matched at one junction end, which may reflect a read error. The V gene is TRBV12-3 or TRBV12-4, the J gene TRBJ1-5; no clear D gene. The CDR3 runs to 15 residues. The CDR3 DNA is TGTACCAGCAGTTTAGCGGCAGGACCCAATCAGCCCCAGCATTTT. Protein product: CTSSLAAGPNQPQHF.

This clonotype was counted once. V usage is TRBV19 and J usage is TRBJ2-7, with D perhaps assigned TRBD1 or TRBD2 (5 bases each). V lost 3 bases and J 6 bases, leaving 15 bases between the germline ends. Germline V lookup: CDR1 LNHDA, CDR2 SQIVND (reference sequence). The length of the CDR3 is 14 residues. The CDR3 DNA follows: TGTGCCAGTAGTATTAAATCGGGGACGGTCGAGCAGTACTTC. This encodes CASSIKSGTVEQYF.

The chain recombines TRBV5-1 with TRBJ2-2; 7 bases align to TRBD2. Trimming took 4 bases from V and 3 from J; bases not matched to a gene: 3. Germline CDR1 is SGHRS and CDR2 is YFSETQ. CDR3 size: 14 residues. The CDR3 region is CASSRSGDTGELFF. Written as DNA, the CDR3 is TGCGCCAGCAGCAGGAGCGGGGACACCGGGGAGCTGTTTTTT.

A remark on this clonotype: Since a much larger clone is just one base distant, this may be a read error. The CDR3: CSALLDSPSSGCTF. CDR3 sequence (DNA): TGCAGTGCCCTCCTCGACAGTCCTTCCTCTGGCTGCACCTTC. This chain joins TRBV20-1 and TRBJ1-2; D might be TRBD1 (5 bases). CDR3 length: 14 residues. CDR1 and CDR2 (germline): DFQATT, SNEGSKA (reference sequence).

This clonotype was seen at least ten times. The chain carries TRBV3-1 and TRBJ1-1, with D perhaps matching TRBD1 (5 bases). CDR3 length equals 14 residues. Germline values: CDR1 LGHDT, CDR2 YNNKEL (reference sequence). Trimming took off 5 bases at V and 2 bases at J, with 12 bases between the two ends. CDR3 sequence reads: CASSVGVANTEAFF. The CDR3 DNA sequence: TGTGCCAGCAGCGTAGGGGTCGCAAACACTGAAGCTTTCTTT. The variable domain in full, with the rest retrieved from reference TRBV3-1 and TRBJ1-1, is DTAVSQTPKYLVTQMGNDKSIKCEQNLGHDTMYWYKQDSKKFLKIMFSYNNKELIINETVPNRFSPKSPDKAHLNLHINSLELGDSAVYFCASSVGVANTEAFFGQGTRLTVV.

This clonotype was recorded only once. The chain has TRBV6-1 and TRBJ1-1, with D possibly being TRBD1 (5 bases). Germline lookup yields CDR1 MNHNS and CDR2 SASEGT. Trimming left V 7 bases short and J 4 bases short, with 13 bases between. The CDR3 runs 13 residues. In DNA form, the CDR3 reads TGTGCCAGCACTCAAGGGGCTTTCACTGAAGCTTTCTTT. Amino acids: CASTQGAFTEAFF.

This clonotype was picked up a small number of times. The J gene is TRBJ1-1, the V gene TRBV6-2 or TRBV6-3; D unclear. V dropped 0 bases and J dropped 0 bases, with 11 bases sitting between them. CDR1 and CDR2 (germline): MNHEY, SVGEGT. CDR3 length: 16 amino acids. The CDR3: CASSYSRAEMNTEAFF. CDR3 in DNA: TGTGCCAGCAGTTACTCTCGGGCAGAAATGAACACTGAAGCTTTCTTT.